Sequencing of this T cell receptor beta chain was carried out in a study of T cells in Graves' hyperthyroidism and ophthalmopathy. In patients aged 18 to 65, hyperthyroidism was newly diagnosed, with duration under 2 months. The CDR3 is made up of 17 amino acids. Germline CDR1 reads MGHRA; CDR2 reads YSYEKL. Trimming left V 2 bases short and J 0 bases short, with 14 bases between. Amplified regions were TCR beta CDR3 sequences from RNA transcripts. When the TCR CDR3 underwent first-round RT-PCR, the HTBI primer set was used. TCRdb recomputed calls from the multiplex PCR reads with MiXCR, one row per CDR3 protein. The data show around 380,000 distinct CDR3 sequences, roughly 13% seen once. This clonotype has only a few counts.

The receptor's source is a man aged 25-40 years with Graves' hyperthyroidism that later progressed to Graves' ophthalmopathy. The chain combines TRBV4-1 with TRBJ2-1; D uncertain. Specimen: blood. This CDR3 reads CASSQRVYLSSYNEQFF. The CDR3 DNA sequence: TGCGCCAGCAGCCAACGCGTCTACTTGAGCTCCTACAATGAGCAGTTCTTC.